These 24 T cell receptor beta chains were all obtained from the same sample, sequenced in a study of T cells in Graves' hyperthyroidism and ophthalmopathy. RNA transcripts served as the template for amplifying TCR beta CDR3 regions. The HTBI primer set drove a first-round RT-PCR of the TCR CDR3. A single record per CDR3 protein comes from TCRdb applying MiXCR to the multiplex PCR reads. The data hold roughly 290,000 distinct CDR3 sequences, with 15% to 20% observed a single time. Sequenced: blood. These TCRs come from a woman aged 60 to 75 with Graves' ophthalmopathy.

This clonotype has a handful of counts. The chain recombines TRBV18 with TRBJ1-2, with D unclear. V was shortened by 5 bases and J by 0 bases, with 13 bases between the two germline ends. CDR3 size: 15 residues. CDR1 KGHSH and CDR2 LQKENI come from the germline V gene. The CDR3 loop reads CASSTTEGTNYGYTF. The CDR3 nucleotides are TGTGCCAGCTCAACTACGGAAGGCACTAACTATGGCTACACCTTC.

CDR3: CASSLAATQGTF. DNA of the CDR3: TGTGCCAGCAGTTTAGCCGCGACACAGGGCACCTTC. The rearrangement uses TRBV12-3 or TRBV12-4 and TRBJ1-2; TRBD1 might be the D (6 bases). V was cut by 0 bases and J by 13 bases, with 12 bases left in between. There are 12 residues in the CDR3.

J is TRBJ1-3 and V is TRBV5-5, with a weak D call TRBD1 (5 bases). V was shortened by 0 bases and J by 3 bases, with 10 bases between the two germline ends. The CDR3 is made up of 15 amino acids. Germline CDR1 is SGHKS and CDR2 is YYEKEE (reference sequence). CDR3 sequence (DNA): TGTGCCAGCAGCTTGGGGGACGTCGGTGGAAACACCATATATTTT. It codes for CASSLGDVGGNTIYF.

This clonotype has just a few counts. V gene TRBV15 combines with J gene TRBJ1-2, with 9 bases lining up with TRBD1. In germline, CDR1 is LNHNV, CDR2 YYDKDF (reference sequence). The ends lost 0 bases at V and 1 base at J; junction bases unmatched: 9. This CDR3 spans 18 amino acids. The DNA for the CDR3 is TGTGCCACCAGCAGAGACGGGACAGGGCTCCCCGTTAACTATGGCTACACCTTC. Translating gives CATSRDGTGLPVNYGYTF.

This clonotype was detected ten times or more. The V call is TRBV7-2, the J call TRBJ2-7, with no clear D. Trimming cost V 2 bases and J 0 bases, with 11 bases left between them. The V gene's germline CDR1 is SGHTA and CDR2 FQGNSA. The CDR3 totals 15 residues. DNA of the CDR3: TGTGCCAGCAGCTTAAACTGGCGCAACTCCTACGAGCAGTACTTC. Its translation: CASSLNWRNSYEQYF. Full variable domain (missing parts from reference TRBV7-2 and TRBJ2-7): GAGVSQSPSNKVTEKGKDVELRCDPISGHTALYWYRQSLGQGLEFLIYFQGNSAPDKSGLPSDRFSAERTGGSVSTLTIQRTQQEDSAVYLCASSLNWRNSYEQYFGPGTRLTVT.

Only a few counts were recorded for this clonotype. The chain couples TRBV19 to TRBJ1-1, with D unclear. Trimming left V 4 bases short and J 3 bases short, with 18 bases between. Looked up from germline, CDR1 is LNHDA and CDR2 is SQIVND (reference sequence). CDR3 length: 16 residues. The CDR3 nucleotides are TGTGCCAGTAGTACTTTCCCGACGCCGTCGGACACTGAAGCTTTCTTT. It translates to CASSTFPTPSDTEAFF.

The chain couples TRBV5-8 to TRBJ1-2; tentatively, D is TRBD1 (5 bases). V lost 5 bases and J lost 5, with 13 bases in between. This CDR3 region has 13 residues. CDR1 is SGHTS and CDR2 is YDEGEE in the germline V gene. In DNA, the CDR3 is TGTGCCAGCAGATGGGGGGGGGGGTATGGCTACACCTTC. It translates to CASRWGGGYGYTF.

This clonotype was recorded a few times. The chain has TRBV19 and TRBJ1-1; 7 positions match TRBD1. The J segment lost 3 bases and the V segment lost 7 bases, leaving 2 bases of the junction unmatched. Looked up from germline, CDR1 is LNHDA and CDR2 is SQIVND (reference sequence). CDR3 length equals 12 residues. The CDR3 sequence: CASTDRDTEAFF. DNA of the CDR3: TGTGCCAGTACCGACAGGGACACTGAAGCTTTCTTT.

There are many counts of this clonotype. The rearrangement links TRBV27 to TRBJ1-2, with a weak D call TRBD1 (6 bases). This CDR3 has 12 residues. Germline CDR1 MNHEY, CDR2 SMNVEV (reference sequence). V was clipped by 9 bases and J by 4 bases, with 12 bases between them. The CDR3 spells CASRDIFYGYTF. The CDR3 nucleotides read TGTGCCAGTCGGGACATATTCTATGGCTACACCTTC.

This clonotype was seen many times. The V and J genes are TRBV29-1 and TRBJ2-1, with 12 positions matching TRBD1. Trimming removed 7 bases from V and 9 bases from J; junction bases left unmatched: 7. Germline loops: CDR1 SQVTM, CDR2 ANQGSEA. The CDR3 is made up of 13 amino acids. The CDR3, as DNA: TGCAGCGCCCGGGACAGGGGGCGAGGTGAGCAGTTCTTC. Translation: CSARDRGRGEQFF.

Remarks on this clonotype: One junction end does not reproduce the germline sequence, and a read error may be involved. The chain joins TRBV12-3 or TRBV12-4 to TRBJ1-1; D perhaps matches TRBD1 (5 bases). The CDR3 extends over 15 amino acids. The CDR3 nucleotides are TGTGCCAGCAGTTTAAAGGGTTCGGGGACCACTGATGCTTTCTTT. This encodes CASSLKGSGTTDAFF.

The V and J genes are TRBV5-6 and TRBJ2-5; D is unclear. The V gene's germline CDR1 is SGHDT and CDR2 YYEEEE. CDR3 length equals 14 residues. V was pared by 1 base and J by 12 bases, with 19 bases between. CDR3 coding DNA: TGTGCCAGCAGCTTGTGGCCCCAACGCGAGTCGGAGTACTTC. Its protein product is CASSLWPQRESEYF.

This clonotype has ten or more counts. The chain carries TRBV25-1 and TRBJ2-7; TRBD1 matches 7 bases. V shed 4 bases, J shed 0 bases, and the junction held 9 bases outside the gene matches. In germline, CDR1 is MGHDK, CDR2 SYGVNS. This CDR3 is 16 amino acids long. In DNA, the CDR3 is TGTGCCAGCAGTGCCCCGGGACAGCTGTCCTCCTACGAGCAGTACTTC. Translating it yields CASSAPGQLSSYEQYF.

V usage is TRBV6-1 and J usage is TRBJ1-1; D remains ambiguous. CDR3 length equals 12 residues. Germline V gene sequence: CDR1 MNHNS, CDR2 SASEGT. Trimming removed 6 bases at V and 2 bases at J, with 7 bases between. CDR3 loop: CASSQRNTEAFF. CDR3 in DNA: TGTGCCAGCAGCCAGAGAAACACTGAAGCTTTCTTT.

About this clonotype: A clone one base away is much larger, so this may be a read error. The gene calls are TRBV4-3 and TRBJ2-5; D is possibly TRBD1 (5 bases). Germline V CDR1 and CDR2: LGHNA, YSLEER. There are 15 residues in the CDR3. V was cut by 4 bases and J by 5 bases, with 17 bases left in between. CDR3 nucleotide sequence: TGCGCCAGCAGCCCAAGGTTTAGGGGCGATGAGACCCAGTACTTC. It translates to CASSPRFRGDETQYF.

With respect to this clonotype: This clone may be a read error of a much larger clone one base away. The V gene is TRBV24-1, the J gene TRBJ2-5, with D unresolved. The CDR3 runs to 13 residues. The germline gives CDR1 KGHDR, CDR2 SFDVKD. V lost 2 bases and J lost 1, with 4 bases in between. In nucleotides, the CDR3 is TGTGCCACCAGTGATTCGTGCCAAGAGACCCAGTACTTC. Translation gives CATSDSCQETQYF.

The chain combines TRBV7-9 with TRBJ1-1, with unresolved D. In germline, CDR1 is SEHNR, CDR2 FQNEAQ (reference sequence). V dropped 1 base and J dropped 8 bases, with 8 bases sitting between them. This CDR3 spans 12 amino acids. CDR3 DNA sequence: TGTGCCAGCAGCTTAGTGGGTCGCGAAGCTTTCTTT. It codes for CASSLVGREAFF.

The chain carries TRBV6-1 and TRBJ2-1; TRBD2 aligns across 13 bases. The CDR3 is 16 amino acids. The ends lost 6 bases at V and 6 bases at J; junction bases unmatched: 8. The germline V gene encodes CDR1 MNHNS and CDR2 SASEGT. In nucleotides, the CDR3 is TGTGCCAGCAGACACAGACTAGCGGGAGGAATCAATGAGCAGTTCTTC. Translated: CASRHRLAGGINEQFF.

This chain uses TRBV5-1 with TRBJ2-5; D is possibly TRBD2 (5 bases). The germline V gene has CDR1 SGHRS and CDR2 YFSETQ. Trimming took 6 bases from V and 5 from J, leaving 17 bases between them. The CDR3 has 14 residues. CDR3 sequence: CASKTVPGIETQYF. CDR3 bases: TGCGCCAGCAAAACCGTCCCCGGGATTGAGACCCAGTACTTC.

This clonotype was observed at least ten times. The J gene is TRBJ2-7, the V gene TRBV20-1; D remains unclear. V gave up 0 bases and J gave up 2 bases, with 8 bases separating them. CDR3 length: 13 amino acids. CDR1 is DFQATT, CDR2 SNEGSKA, per germline (reference sequence). The CDR3 nucleotides read TGCAGTGCTAGAGAGACACTGACCTACGAGCAGTACTTC. Translating it yields CSARETLTYEQYF.

This sequence joins TRBV14 and TRBJ2-2; D tentatively fits TRBD1 or TRBD2 (5 bases each). CDR1 and CDR2 (germline): SGHDN, FVKESK. The germline V and J ends were trimmed by 6 bases and 1 base, with 12 bases remaining between them. The CDR3 sequence is 15 residues long. The CDR3 region is CASSNGGLNTGELFF. CDR3 sequence (DNA): TGTGCCAGCAGTAATGGGGGTTTGAACACCGGGGAGCTGTTTTTT. Combining the CDR3 with reference TRBV14 and TRBJ2-2 gives the whole variable domain EAGVTQFPSHSVIEKGQTVTLRCDPISGHDNLYWYRRVMGKEIKFLLHFVKESKQDESGMPNNRFLAERTGGTYSTLKVQPAELEDSGVYFCASSNGGLNTGELFFGEGSRLTVL.

This sequence joins TRBV7-2 and TRBJ1-6; 7 bases agree with TRBD1. V shed 5 bases, J shed 9 bases, and the junction held 7 bases outside the gene matches. Per the germline V gene, CDR1 is SGHTA and CDR2 is FQGNSA. The CDR3 has 14 residues. CDR3 loop: CASSTRQGVSPLHF. The CDR3 nucleotides read TGTGCCAGCAGCACCCGACAGGGTGTTTCACCCCTCCACTTT.

The V and J genes are TRBV5-1 and TRBJ2-1, with a weak D call TRBD2 (6 bases). The V end was cut by 4 bases, the J end by 0 bases, with 8 bases between. CDR3 length equals 14 residues. Germline loops: CDR1 SGHRS, CDR2 YFSETQ. The CDR3 is CASSPEGSYNEQFF. The CDR3 bases are TGCGCCAGCAGCCCGGAGGGCTCCTACAATGAGCAGTTCTTC.

On this clonotype itself: Relative to the germline gene, one junction end is altered; a read error may explain this. The chain links TRBV2 to TRBJ2-3; 7 bases fit TRBD2. Germline V CDR1 and CDR2: SNHLY, FYNNEI. This CDR3 is 16 amino acids long. The DNA for the CDR3 is TGCGCCAGCGGTAGTTTTGCGGGAGTCCCCACAGATACGCAGTATTTT. This encodes CASGSFAGVPTDTQYF.